This entry concerns a single T cell receptor (beta chain). Its specificity is not known. Profiling relied on immunoSEQ multiplex PCR, and the TCRdb table lists in-frame clones only, not all of them. Found here are around 140,000 clones, approximately 94% of them singletons; the top ten hold more than 8.5%. This entry comes from a study of T cell responses to AZD1222 COVID-19 vaccine. Study results and caveats: The breadth and depth of Spike-specific TCRs increased once two AZD1222 doses had been given. Among AZD1222 vaccinees, only 6 or 7 were seropositive at baseline. Nearly half of unique spike-specific TCRs reportedly avoided B.1.351 and B.1.1.7 mutated regions.

Germline trimming cut 0 bases from V and 6 bases from J; bases unmatched to any gene: 11. This CDR3 spans 18 amino acids. Per germline, CDR1 ENHRY and CDR2 SYGVKD. Sample: peripheral blood, taken on day 0 of AZD1222 vaccination. V and J are TRBV10-3 and TRBJ2-1, with 10 positions matching TRBD1. The source is an adult in good health. The CDR3 sequence is CAISESLGRQGAFNEQFF. The CDR3 DNA is TGTGCCATCAGTGAGTCTTTGGGGCGACAGGGGGCCTTCAATGAGCAGTTCTTC.